The rows below give T cell receptor beta chains drawn from one sample of a study of T-cell memory formation after mild COVID-19. Each CDR3 protein is one row after TCRdb ran MiXCR on the 5' RACE reads. Here the sample spans a few hundred thousand distinct CDR3 sequences, about 16% being singletons. Sequenced: PBMCs or a T cell subset sorted from them (not recorded which). The receptors were gathered from a man aged 18 to 30 who had mild COVID-19 (a few samples of this study predate the infection). Cell type and time point are not known. Each CDR3 is given with its conserved first and last residue. Fields, in order: V gene, J gene, clone size, D gene, CDR3 protein, CDR3 DNA. D genes are given only for firm matches. Clone size, where shown, is once, few, many, or a class for clones that have expanded.

TRBV7-2	TRBJ2-4	few	NA	CASSPRGYSGNIQYF	TGTGCCAGCAGCCCGCGGGGCTACTCGGGAAACATTCAGTACTTC
TRBV19	TRBJ1-5	NA	NA	CATTNRVNQPQHF	TGTGCCACCACCAACAGGGTCAATCAGCCCCAGCATTTT
TRBV29-1	TRBJ2-5	NA	TRBD2	CSVEAPGGTQYF	TGCAGCGTTGAAGCGCCGGGGGGTACCCAGTACTTC
TRBV6-6	TRBJ2-3	NA	NA	CASSSSTRATQYF	TGTGCCAGCAGCTCCTCGACTAGGGCTACGCAGTATTTT
TRBV7-2	TRBJ1-2	few	NA	CASREGGRLTEGYTF	TGTGCCAGCAGGGAGGGGGGGCGCCTAACAGAAGGCTACACCTTC
TRBV6-1	TRBJ2-7	NA	NA	CASSFFAQGPSGEQYF	TGTGCCAGCAGTTTCTTTGCTCAGGGCCCCTCGGGCGAGCAGTACTTC
TRBV7-9	TRBJ2-5	few	TRBD1	CASTVIRQGTETQYF	TGTGCCAGCACCGTTATAAGACAGGGCACAGAGACCCAGTACTTC
TRBV29-1	TRBJ1-1	few	NA	CSVRPGAGAEAFF	TGCAGCGTGCGCCCGGGGGCGGGCGCTGAAGCTTTCTTT
TRBV6-5	TRBJ2-1	many	TRBD2	CASSPGLAGGNEQFF	TGTGCCAGCAGTCCCGGGCTAGCGGGGGGGAATGAGCAGTTCTTC
TRBV5-5	TRBJ2-3	NA	TRBD2	CASSLGWARGGTDTQYF	TGTGCCAGCAGCTTGGGTTGGGCTCGCGGGGGAACAGATACGCAGTATTTT
TRBV24-1	TRBJ2-1	NA	TRBD2	CATSDLRGGRYNEQFF	TGTGCCACCAGTGATTTGCGGGGGGGCCGCTACAATGAGCAGTTCTTC
TRBV7-2	TRBJ2-4	NA	NA	CASSPMELVKNIQYF	TGTGCCAGCAGCCCTATGGAGTTAGTCAAAAACATTCAGTACTTC
TRBV7-2	TRBJ1-2	few	NA	CASSSQTWSGYGYTF	TGTGCCAGCAGCTCCCAAACATGGTCCGGCTATGGCTACACCTTC
TRBV12-3/TRBV12-4	TRBJ2-1	few	NA	CASSLTRQENEQFF	TGTGCCAGCAGTTTAACCCGCCAGGAGAATGAGCAGTTCTTC
TRBV7-7	TRBJ2-5	NA	TRBD1	CASSEPGQQETQYF	TGTGCCAGCAGCGAACCGGGACAGCAAGAGACCCAGTACTTC
TRBV11-3	TRBJ2-1	NA	NA	CASSTGTSYNEQFF	TGTGCCAGCAGCACGGGGACCAGCTACAATGAGCAGTTCTTC
TRBV1	TRBJ1-5	NA	NA	CTSARAWREHQHF	TGCACCAGTGCTAGGGCTTGGAGGGAGCATCAGCATTTT
TRBV7-2	TRBJ2-5	many	TRBD2	CASSFSGGAETQYF	TGTGCCAGCAGCTTCAGCGGGGGGGCAGAGACCCAGTACTTC
TRBV9	TRBJ2-2	NA	NA	CASSVGVRGRTGELFF	TGTGCCAGCAGCGTAGGCGTCCGGGGGCGGACCGGGGAGCTGTTTTTT
TRBV20-1	TRBJ2-2	NA	NA	CSAHKGNTGELFF	TGCAGTGCTCATAAGGGAAACACCGGGGAGCTGTTTTTT
TRBV5-1	TRBJ2-6	many	NA	CATRDSSGANVLTF	TGCGCCACGCGGGACAGCTCTGGGGCCAACGTCCTGACTTTC
TRBV11-2	TRBJ2-5	NA	NA	CASSEMTEQETQYF	TGTGCCAGCAGCGAAATGACAGAGCAAGAGACCCAGTACTTC
TRBV12-3/TRBV12-4	TRBJ2-4	NA	NA	CASSPTAGVAKNIQYF	TGTGCCAGCAGCCCGACGGCAGGGGTAGCCAAAAACATTCAGTACTTC
TRBV20-1	TRBJ2-1	NA	TRBD2	CSATSFLAGSKNEQFF	TGCAGTGCTACATCTTTCTTAGCGGGGTCTAAAAATGAGCAGTTCTTC